The clone carrying this T cell receptor beta chain was seen more than once but under ten times. The antigen remains unidentified. Trimming took 5 bases from V and 4 from J; bases not matched to a gene: 10. This CDR3 comprises 14 residues. Germline assignment: CDR1 DFQATT and CDR2 SNEGSKA (reference sequence). PBMCs stemmed from 10 ml fresh peripheral blood. These data are taken from a study of T cells in Graves' hyperthyroidism and ophthalmopathy. Regarding the study as a whole: Blood shared most expanded thyroid clonotypes above 0.001.

Amplified regions were TCR beta CDR3 sequences from RNA transcripts. During a first-round RT-PCR of the TCR CDR3, the HTBI primer set was used. One entry per CDR3 protein results from TCRdb running MiXCR on the multiplex PCR reads. The sample carries fewer than 650,000 distinct CDR3 sequences, roughly 14% recorded once. The source is a woman in her thirties or forties with Graves' ophthalmopathy. Sequences were obtained from blood. The chain is built from TRBV20-1 and TRBJ1-2; 7 nucleotides align to TRBD1. This CDR3 is CSAPQGPQIYGYTF. The CDR3 DNA reads as TGCAGTGCTCCACAGGGGCCGCAAATCTATGGCTACACCTTC.